Below, 15 T cell receptor beta chains from the same sample are listed, as sequenced in a study of T cells after yellow fever vaccination. TCRdb re-analysed the 5' RACE reads in MiXCR, keeping a single row per CDR3 protein. This sample yields under 300,000 distinct CDR3 sequences, of which about 7.1% are seen a single time; 0.65% to 0.9% belongs to the top ten. Sequences were derived from CD4+ T cells sorted from PBMCs, sampled 15 days after the yellow fever booster vaccination. Receptors were obtained from a man aged 25-40 years who received the YFV17D yellow fever vaccine.

The CDR3 region is CASSLGGGPLGYTF. CDR3 nucleotide sequence: TGTGCCAGCAGTTTAGGTGGAGGCCCTCTTGGCTACACCTTC. The gene calls are TRBV12-3 or TRBV12-4 and TRBJ1-2; D uncertain. The CDR3 runs 14 residues. V lost 1 base to trimming and J lost 7 bases, with 13 bases between them.

The table lists this clonotype with a few counts. In DNA form, the CDR3 reads TGTGCCAGCAGCTCCCCGCGCCGGGACAGGGACGACCAAGAGACCCAGTACTTC. Amino acid sequence: CASSSPRRDRDDQETQYF. V usage is TRBV11-1 and J usage is TRBJ2-5, with TRBD1 matching 9 bases. This CDR3 has 18 residues. Germline-derived CDR1 and CDR2 are SGHAT and FQDESV (reference sequence). V trimming: 4 bases; J trimming: 0 bases; junction bases outside the gene matches: 12.

CDR3 sequence: CSARSGLAGAAQFF. The CDR3 DNA reads as TGCAGTGCTAGGAGTGGACTAGCGGGGGCTGCGCAGTTCTTC. The J gene is TRBJ2-1, the V gene TRBV20-1; 13 bases align to TRBD2. Germline-derived CDR1 and CDR2 are DFQATT and SNEGSKA (reference sequence). The CDR3 is 14 residues long. J lost 12 bases, V lost 3 bases, and 8 bases had no gene match.

The sample holds a few counts of this clonotype. This chain links TRBV7-2 with TRBJ2-2, with TRBD1 as a possible D gene (6 bases). V was pared by 8 bases and J by 0 bases, with 7 bases between. In germline, CDR1 is SGHTA, CDR2 FQGNSA. There are 13 residues in the CDR3. The CDR3 DNA reads as TGTGCCAGCGGGACACCGAACACCGGGGAGCTGTTTTTT. This sequence encodes CASGTPNTGELFF.

This clonotype came up many times. The CDR3, as DNA: TGCAGCTTAAACGCGGGATCGAGGTGGCAGTACTTC. Translating gives CSLNAGSRWQYF. The chain has TRBV29-1 and TRBJ2-7, with D possibly being TRBD2 (6 bases). This CDR3 contains 12 residues. Looked up from germline, CDR1 is SQVTM and CDR2 is ANQGSEA. Deletions cut 8 bases from V and 9 bases from J, with 20 bases between.

This clonotype came up a few times. The rearrangement uses TRBV7-8 and TRBJ1-1, with a possible D match to TRBD1 (6 bases). Trimming removed 7 bases from V and 4 bases from J, with 13 bases in between. CDR1 and CDR2 from the germline V gene are SGHVS and FQNEAQ. This CDR3 has 13 residues. CDR3 in amino acids: CASKGGTGTEAFF. CDR3 DNA sequence: TGTGCCAGCAAAGGGGGTACCGGCACTGAAGCTTTCTTT. The whole variable domain, remainder taken from reference TRBV7-8 and TRBJ1-1, is GAGVSQSPRYKVAKRGQDVALRCDPISGHVSLFWYQQALGQGPEFLTYFQNEAQLDKSGLPSDRFFAERPEGSVSTLKIQRTQQEDSAVYLCASKGGTGTEAFFGQGTRLTVV.

This clonotype was seen a handful of times. This chain connects TRBV7-2 to TRBJ2-3, with 7 bases fitting TRBD2. CDR3 size: 15 residues. Per the germline V gene, CDR1 is SGHTA and CDR2 is FQGNSA. V gave up 0 bases and J gave up 2 bases; unmatched junction bases: 2. As DNA, the CDR3 is TGTGCCAGCAGCTTAGCGGGAGGGGTCACAGATACGCAGTATTTT. Its protein is CASSLAGGVTDTQYF.

This chain joins TRBV29-1 and TRBJ1-4; 8 bases are shared with TRBD1. Germline trimming cut 4 bases from V and 0 bases from J; bases unmatched to any gene: 4. The CDR3 contains 15 residues. Germline CDR1 is SQVTM and CDR2 is ANQGSEA. DNA of the CDR3: TGCAGCGTTGTCGACAGGGGAGCAACTAATGAAAAACTGTTTTTT. Amino acid sequence: CSVVDRGATNEKLFF.

About this clonotype: At one end the junction does not follow the germline gene, possibly because of a read error. This chain links TRBV5-1 with TRBJ2-3; 7 bases line up with TRBD1. The germline CDR1 and CDR2 sequences are SGHRS and YFSETQ. The CDR3 is 16 amino acids. DNA for the CDR3: TGCGTCAGCAGCTTGGGAGCACAGGGGAGCACAGATACGCAGTATTTT. Translating it yields CVSSLGAQGSTDTQYF.

This clonotype was found many times. The chain is built from TRBV6-5 and TRBJ2-2; D is unresolved. V lost 2 bases, J lost 5 bases, and 9 bases lay in between. Germline assignment: CDR1 MNHEY and CDR2 SVGAGI. The CDR3 covers 14 residues. This CDR3 reads CASSYRAWTGELFF. The CDR3 DNA follows: TGTGCCAGCAGTTACCGAGCATGGACCGGGGAGCTGTTTTTT.

The rearrangement joins TRBV7-2 to TRBJ2-7; no reliable D call. The V end was cut by 5 bases, the J end by 3 bases, with 11 bases between. The CDR3 totals 13 residues. Germline CDR1 SGHTA, CDR2 FQGNSA. The CDR3 DNA follows: TGTGCCAGCAGCATGACGGGCCTCTACGAGCAGTACTTC. Residues: CASSMTGLYEQYF.

This clonotype was picked up a small number of times. The V gene is TRBV5-1, the J gene TRBJ2-2, with 10 bases fitting TRBD2. Germline assignment: CDR1 SGHRS and CDR2 YFSETQ. V lost 4 bases, J lost 1 base, and 10 bases stayed unmatched. The CDR3 totals 18 residues. CDR3 sequence reads: CASSPRTSGQGNTGELFF. The CDR3 nucleotides are TGCGCCAGCAGCCCGCGGACTAGCGGACAGGGGAACACCGGGGAGCTGTTTTTT.

The J gene is TRBJ2-3, the V gene TRBV15, with 7 bases that match TRBD1. The CDR3 is made up of 14 amino acids. The J segment lost 1 base and the V segment lost 8 bases, leaving 6 bases of the junction unmatched. Per the germline V gene, CDR1 is LNHNV and CDR2 is YYDKDF (reference sequence). CDR3 sequence: CATRQGLGTDTQYF. Here the CDR3 DNA reads TGTGCCACCCGACAGGGTCTAGGCACAGATACGCAGTATTTT.

This clonotype was seen at least ten times. V usage is TRBV20-1 and J usage is TRBJ1-5; no reliable D call. CDR3 size: 14 residues. Trimming cost V 2 bases and J 0 bases, with 8 bases left between them. Germline V gives CDR1 DFQATT, CDR2 SNEGSKA (reference sequence). CDR3: CSARNPHSNQPQHF. The CDR3 DNA reads as TGCAGTGCTAGAAATCCACATAGCAATCAGCCCCAGCATTTT.

This clonotype came up many times. A junction end diverges from the germline sequence, so it may reflect a read error. This chain connects TRBV5-1 to TRBJ2-1, with 7 bases matching TRBD2. Germline values: CDR1 SGHRS, CDR2 YFSETQ. This CDR3 contains 13 residues. DNA for the CDR3: TGTGCCAGCAGCCCGGGGGGCTACAATGAGCAGTTCTTC. Its protein product is CASSPGGYNEQFF.